What follows describes a single T cell receptor (beta chain). TCRdb processed the 5' RACE reads anew with MiXCR; each CDR3 protein has one entry. The table records tens of thousands of distinct CDR3 sequences, about 13% of them present only once. This entry belongs to a study of early T cells in non-severe SARS-CoV-2 infection. Study-wide background: Sequencing targeted bulk RNA from unsorted whole blood, leaving chains unpaired.

V was cut by 5 bases and J by 8 bases, with 13 bases left in between. CDR1 is SGHAT, CDR2 FQNNGV, per germline. CDR3 length: 14 amino acids. The sequence was obtained from an adult who was a healthcare worker with PCR-confirmed SARS-CoV-2 infection or an uninfected control (not recorded which). The sample taken for sequencing was whole blood. V usage is TRBV11-2 and J usage is TRBJ1-6; tentative D call: TRBD1 (6 bases). The CDR3 is CASSTGFVDSPLHF. The CDR3 DNA reads as TGTGCCAGCAGCACAGGGTTCGTAGATTCACCCCTCCACTTT.